The 29 T cell receptor beta chains listed next were all sequenced from one sample in a study of blood T cell repertoires in COVID-19 (TCRdb year 2020). The library was generated by the immunoSEQ multiplex PCR assay. In TCRdb, the immuneACCESS table is reduced to in-frame sequences with V and J assigned. These tables do not hold every clone; where another copy was compared, an unresolved V gene accounts for under half, and the others remain unexplained. Within this sample are under 250,000 clones, with 83% of them counted one time only. The ten largest clones take up roughly 5.5% of the sample. Source material: peripheral blood. Receptor source: a human donor in a cohort sampled during active COVID-19.

The genes are TRBV5-8 and TRBJ2-1; 11 nucleotides match TRBD2. Germline V gene sequence: CDR1 SGHTS, CDR2 YDEGEE. V was pared by 7 bases and J by 4 bases, with 10 bases of the junction left unmatched. The CDR3 has 16 residues. CDR3 DNA: TGTGCCAGCCGATTGAGGGGACTAGCGGCGTACAATGAGCAGTTCTTC. Translating it yields CASRLRGLAAYNEQFF.

The V call is TRBV5-1, the J call TRBJ1-2, with 7 bases lining up with TRBD1. The CDR3 sequence is 12 residues long. The trim removed 1 base at V and 6 bases at J, leaving 0 bases unmatched. CDR1 SGHRS and CDR2 YFSETQ come from the germline V gene. CDR3 in amino acids: CASSLQGDGYTF. For the CDR3, the DNA is TGCGCCAGCAGCTTGCAGGGGGATGGCTACACCTTC.

The DNA for the CDR3 is TGTGCCAGCAGCCCAAGGGACAGTTTCGGCTCACCCCTCCACTTT. Translated, it gives CASSPRDSFGSPLHF. The chain is built from TRBV5-6 and TRBJ1-6; 7 nucleotides match TRBD1. V lost 4 bases to trimming and J lost 10 bases; unmatched junction nucleotides: 11. The CDR3 loop spans 15 amino acids. Germline V gene sequence: CDR1 SGHDT, CDR2 YYEEEE.

The V and J genes are TRBV28 and TRBJ2-7; 12 nucleotides match TRBD2. Germline CDR1 MDHEN, CDR2 SYDVKM. Unmatched junction bases numbered 8, after V lost 5 bases and J lost 6 bases. The CDR3 runs to 15 residues. In DNA form, the CDR3 reads TGTGCCAGCAGTCTACTAGCGGGAGGTTCGGGCGAGCAGTACTTC. This gives the protein CASSLLAGGSGEQYF. Full variable domain (rest looked up from reference TRBV28 and TRBJ2-7): DVKVTQSSRYLVKRTGEKVFLECVQDMDHENMFWYRQDPGLGLRLIYFSYDVKMKEKGDIPEGYSVSREKKERFSLILESASTNQTSMYLCASSLLAGGSGEQYFGPGTRLTVT.

In the case of this clone: The sample has other DNA sequences that encode this CDR3 too. This chain uses TRBV5-4 with TRBJ2-7, with 10 bases identical to TRBD1. Germline V CDR1 and CDR2: SGHNT, YYREEE (reference sequence). Trimming at V came to 2 bases and at J to 4 bases, leaving 3 bases not matched to a gene. The CDR3 runs 14 residues. The CDR3 protein is CASSFGTGDYEQYF. For the CDR3, the DNA is TGTGCCAGCAGCTTTGGGACAGGGGATTACGAGCAGTACTTC.

The gene calls are TRBV5-4 and TRBJ2-7; 10 bases are shared with TRBD2. The germline V gene has CDR1 SGHNT and CDR2 YYREEE (reference sequence). After removal of 3 bases from V and 2 bases from J, the junction contained 5 bases not matched to a gene. This CDR3 comprises 15 residues. Here the CDR3 DNA reads TGTGCCAGCAGCTCAAGACTAGCGGGCCCCTACGAGCAGTACTTC. Translation: CASSSRLAGPYEQYF. The whole variable domain, filled in from reference TRBV5-4 and TRBJ2-7, reads ETGVTQSPTHLIKTRGQQVTLRCSSQSGHNTVSWYQQALGQGPQFIFQYYREEENGRGNFPPRFSGLQFPNYSSELNVNALELDDSALYLCASSSRLAGPYEQYFGPGTRLTVT.

This clone was counted only a few times. The V call is TRBV6-5, the J call TRBJ2-5, with D hard to call. Germline loops: CDR1 MNHEY, CDR2 SVGAGI. Trimming stripped 5 bases from V and 0 bases from J, with 4 bases between. The CDR3 loop spans 12 amino acids. The DNA for the CDR3 is TGTGCCAGCAGTCAGAACCAAGAGACCCAGTACTTC. Encoded protein: CASSQNQETQYF.

The rearrangement joins TRBV7-9 to TRBJ2-7; tentative D call: TRBD1 (6 bases). The CDR3 sequence is 13 residues long. CDR1 and CDR2 from the germline V gene are SEHNR and FQNEAQ (reference sequence). V was shortened by 6 bases and J by 4 bases, with 13 bases between the two germline ends. The CDR3 protein is CASSPGTWYEQYF. CDR3 in DNA: TGTGCCAGCAGTCCGGGGACATGGTACGAGCAGTACTTC.

This clone came up once. The V and J genes are TRBV9 and TRBJ2-3; D perhaps matches TRBD2 (6 bases). With 6 bases removed from V and 1 base from J, the gap between germline ends came to 9 bases. The CDR3 contains 13 residues. Germline CDR1 and CDR2: SGDLS and YYNGEE. CDR3 region: CASTTGGTDTQYF. CDR3 nucleotides: TGTGCCAGCACCACGGGAGGCACAGATACGCAGTATTTT.

The V call is TRBV13, the J call TRBJ1-1; 8 nucleotides match TRBD1. The CDR3 consists of 15 residues. Germline V gives CDR1 PRHDT, CDR2 FYEKMQ (reference sequence). V lost 5 bases and J lost 1; bases outside the gene matches: 6. The CDR3 loop is CASSTLGTGNTEAFF. In DNA form, the CDR3 reads TGTGCCAGCAGCACGCTAGGGACAGGGAACACTGAAGCTTTCTTT.

In DNA form, the CDR3 reads TGTGCCAGCAGGAGGGCACCCGCGGTGGCCCAGTACTTC. Amino acid sequence: CASRRAPAVAQYF. The J gene is TRBJ2-5, the V gene TRBV28, with D tentatively TRBD2 (5 bases). V was trimmed by 6 bases and J by 9 bases, leaving 17 bases between them. The CDR3 spans 13 residues. Germline CDR1 MDHEN, CDR2 SYDVKM.

The chain couples TRBV11-2 to TRBJ2-3; TRBD2 might be the D (5 bases). The CDR3 totals 16 residues. V dropped 5 bases and J dropped 7 bases, with 22 bases sitting between them. Germline CDR1 reads SGHAT; CDR2 reads FQNNGV. The CDR3 DNA reads as TGTGCCAGCAGCCTTGGGTCGGTAGGTTTGACTAATACGCAGTATTTT. This gives the protein CASSLGSVGLTNTQYF.

The CDR3 here is CASSLGGLDYEQYF. The CDR3 DNA reads TGCGCCAGCAGCTTGGGCGGACTAGACTACGAGCAGTACTTC. The gene calls are TRBV5-1 and TRBJ2-7, with 7 positions matching TRBD2. J was trimmed by 3 bases and V by 0 bases; bases with no gene match: 3. This CDR3 is built from 14 residues. Germline CDR1 is SGHRS and CDR2 is YFSETQ.

The V gene is TRBV25-1, the J gene TRBJ2-5, with D tentatively TRBD1 (6 bases). Trimming took 8 bases from V and 1 from J, leaving 11 bases between them. Germline V gene data show CDR1 as MGHDK and CDR2 as SYGVNS. CDR3 length: 13 residues. The CDR3 nucleotides are TGTGCCAGCCTAGACAGGTTCCAAGAGACCCAGTACTTC. It encodes CASLDRFQETQYF.

The CDR3 region is CASTGLAGLNNEQFF. DNA for the CDR3: TGTGCCAGTACCGGACTAGCGGGACTAAACAATGAGCAGTTCTTC. The V and J genes are TRBV19 and TRBJ2-1; 12 nucleotides align to TRBD2. The V and J ends lost 7 bases and 5 bases, in that order; junction bases with no gene match: 6. Per the germline V gene, CDR1 is LNHDA and CDR2 is SQIVND (reference sequence). The CDR3 is 15 residues long.

The genes are TRBV3-1 (or the pseudogene TRBV3-2) and TRBJ1-3; no clear D gene. Germline V CDR1 and CDR2: LGHDT, YNNKEL (reference sequence). Trimming pared 5 bases from V and 0 bases from J, leaving 5 bases between. The CDR3 has 13 amino acids. The CDR3 nucleotides read TGTGCCAGCAGCACCTACTCTGGAAACACCATATATTTT. This sequence encodes CASSTYSGNTIYF.

The genes are TRBV4-1 and TRBJ2-7, with 8 positions matching TRBD2. The trim removed 4 bases at V and 3 bases at J, leaving 5 bases unmatched. Germline lookup yields CDR1 MGHRA and CDR2 YSYEKL. The CDR3 has 14 amino acids. The CDR3 protein is CASSLSGEYYEQYF. The CDR3 DNA reads as TGCGCCAGCAGCCTTAGCGGGGAATACTACGAGCAGTACTTC.

V usage is TRBV9 and J usage is TRBJ1-4; no reliable D call. V was clipped by 0 bases and J by 3 bases, with 12 bases between them. The CDR3 has 16 amino acids. The germline V gene encodes CDR1 SGDLS and CDR2 YYNGEE. The CDR3 DNA reads as TGTGCCAGCAGCGTAGGAGGGAGGTGGGCTAATGAAAAACTGTTTTTT. Protein sequence: CASSVGGRWANEKLFF.

The CDR3 reads CASKHSHEQYF. The CDR3 DNA follows: TGTGCCAGTAAACACAGCCACGAGCAGTACTTC. The chain employs TRBV19 and TRBJ2-7, with D unclear. The CDR3 runs 11 residues. V lost 7 bases and J 5 bases, leaving 9 bases between the germline ends. Germline values: CDR1 LNHDA, CDR2 SQIVND (reference sequence). Drawing the rest from reference TRBV19 and TRBJ2-7, the complete variable domain is DGGITQSPKYLFRKEGQNVTLSCEQNLNHDAMYWYRQDPGQGLRLIYYSQIVNDFQKGDIAEGYSVSREKKESFPLTVTSAQKNPTAFYLCASKHSHEQYFGPGTRLTVT.

V usage is TRBV19 and J usage is TRBJ1-2; D is unclear. CDR1 and CDR2 from the germline V gene are LNHDA and SQIVND (reference sequence). The CDR3 is 13 residues long. V dropped 11 bases and J dropped 2 bases, with 15 bases sitting between them. The CDR3 spells CASQRAMNYGYTF. CDR3 nucleotide sequence: TGTGCCTCCCAGCGAGCGATGAACTATGGCTACACCTTC.

The V and J genes are TRBV25-1 and TRBJ1-1; no clear D gene. Trimming shortened V by 4 bases and J by 1 base, and 7 bases separated the two germline ends. The length of the CDR3 is 13 residues. The germline CDR1 and CDR2 sequences are MGHDK and SYGVNS. The CDR3 DNA reads TGTGCCAGCAGTGGATCAGGGAACACTGAAGCTTTCTTT. Translating gives CASSGSGNTEAFF.

This rearrangement joins TRBV5-1 to TRBJ1-4, with D hard to call. The CDR3 is 15 residues long. Germline-derived CDR1 and CDR2 are SGHRS and YFSETQ. The V and J ends lost 2 bases and 0 bases respectively, with 8 bases between them. Here the CDR3 DNA reads TGCGCCAGCAGCTTCACGGGTACAACTAATGAAAAACTGTTTTTT. As protein: CASSFTGTTNEKLFF.

The chain uses TRBV2 and TRBJ1-2, with D hard to call. The germline V gene encodes CDR1 SNHLY and CDR2 FYNNEI. This CDR3 contains 15 residues. Trimming removed 6 bases at V and 0 bases at J, with 14 bases between. The CDR3 region is CASSATRPPNYGYTF. For the CDR3, the DNA is TGTGCCAGCAGCGCGACACGGCCCCCTAACTATGGCTACACCTTC. The variable domain in full, with the rest retrieved from reference TRBV2 and TRBJ1-2, is EPEVTQTPSHQVTQMGQEVILRCVPISNHLYFYWYRQILGQKVEFLVSFYNNEISEKSEIFDDQFSVERPDGSNFTLKIRSTKLEDSAMYFCASSATRPPNYGYTFGSGTRLTVV.

The chain carries TRBV5-6 and TRBJ1-2, with D possibly being TRBD1 (5 bases). Looked up from germline, CDR1 is SGHDT and CDR2 is YYEEEE. V dropped 0 bases and J dropped 3 bases, with 12 bases sitting between them. This CDR3 region has 15 residues. The CDR3 region is CASSLVDRSDYGYTF. CDR3 nucleotides: TGTGCCAGCAGCTTGGTCGACAGAAGTGACTATGGCTACACCTTC. The full variable domain, with the rest looked up from reference TRBV5-6 and TRBJ1-2, is DAGVTQSPTHLIKTRGQQVTLRCSPKSGHDTVSWYQQALGQGPQFIFQYYEEEERQRGNFPDRFSGHQFPNYSSELNVNALLLGDSALYLCASSLVDRSDYGYTFGSGTRLTVV.

V and J are TRBV10-3 and TRBJ2-2, with 8 bases matching TRBD2. Germline CDR1 ENHRY, CDR2 SYGVKD. This CDR3 comprises 16 residues. V was pared by 2 bases and J by 4 bases, with 6 bases of the junction left unmatched. The CDR3: CAISEGSGSVTGELFF. The CDR3 coding sequence is TGTGCCATCAGTGAGGGGAGCGGGAGCGTCACCGGGGAGCTGTTTTTT.

With respect to this clone: The conserved phenylalanine or tryptophan is not found at the CDR3 terminus, so this likely reflects a read error. The DNA is left out, because the CDR3 cannot be placed on it with certainty; the CDR3 is given as TCRdb lists it. The rearrangement uses TRBV18 and TRBJ1-1; TRBD1, the table's D call, was not compared with the DNA. Germline V CDR1 and CDR2: KGHSH, LQKENI. 13 amino acids form the CDR3, both terminal residues included. The CDR3 region is CASSGATGEPNLL.

The J gene is TRBJ2-2, the V gene TRBV7-3; weak D call: TRBD1 (5 bases). Per germline, CDR1 SGHTA and CDR2 FQGTGA. This CDR3 contains 15 residues. V lost 1 base and J 7 bases, leaving 13 bases between the germline ends. CDR3 DNA: TGTGCCAGCAGCTTAATTAATGGGGCCGGCGGGGAGCTGTTTTTT. Amino acid sequence: CASSLINGAGGELFF.

The chain is built from TRBV5-1 and TRBJ2-3, with 8 bases that match TRBD2. V was clipped by 3 bases and J by 6 bases; unmatched bases: 9. The germline gives CDR1 SGHRS, CDR2 YFSETQ. The CDR3 consists of 15 residues. The CDR3 spells CASSYSGGGRDTQYF. CDR3 nucleotides: TGCGCCAGCAGCTACTCTGGCGGGGGGAGGGATACGCAGTATTTT.

The chain uses TRBV7-9 and TRBJ2-7; 12 nucleotides line up with TRBD1. Germline V CDR1 and CDR2: SEHNR, FQNEAQ (reference sequence). The V segment lost 2 bases and the J segment 5 bases; nucleotides outside the gene matches: 4. The CDR3 loop spans 15 amino acids. CDR3 DNA: TGTGCCAGCAGCTTATCCCGGGACAGGGGGCACGAGCAGTACTTC. Its protein product is CASSLSRDRGHEQYF.